What follows are 26 T cell receptor beta chains derived from one specimen sequenced in a study of shared clonotypes between healthy human individuals. Produced via immunoSEQ multiplex PCR; TCRdb's table is partial and in-frame only. Here the sample spans millions of clones, just over 90% being singletons. Sequencing was performed on naive CD4+ T cells from PBMCs. Subset in this sample: CD45RA+ positively selected. Receptors originate from a young man in good health. Some clones in this sample may be carry-over from other donors' samples.

In DNA form, the CDR3 reads TGTGCCAGCAGCTCCTGGACAGGGAGGGGCGATACGCAGTATTTT. This gives the protein CASSSWTGRGDTQYF. V usage is TRBV7-6 and J usage is TRBJ2-3; maybe TRBD1 (8 bases). The CDR3 has 15 residues. Per the germline V gene, CDR1 is SGHVS and CDR2 is FNYEAQ. The germline V and J ends were trimmed by 4 bases and 6 bases, with 17 bases remaining between them.

The chain uses TRBV12-5 and TRBJ2-5; TRBD1 might be the D (6 bases). CDR1 and CDR2 from the germline V gene are LGHNT and FRNRAP. The CDR3 covers 16 residues. V shed 1 base and J shed 5 bases, with 17 bases lying between them. The CDR3 sequence: CASGLGTGSRPETQYF. The CDR3 DNA reads TGTGCTAGTGGTTTGGGTACAGGGTCCCGCCCGGAGACCCAGTACTTC.

This clone was observed once. The J gene is TRBJ2-3, the V gene TRBV7-2; TRBD1 aligns across 8 bases. This CDR3 spans 15 amino acids. V shed 4 bases, J shed 0 bases, and the junction held 3 bases outside the gene matches. In germline, CDR1 is SGHTA, CDR2 FQGNSA. For the CDR3, the DNA is TGTGCCAGCAGCTCCAGACAGGGGAGCACAGATACGCAGTATTTT. This codes for CASSSRQGSTDTQYF.

This chain connects TRBV6-6 to TRBJ1-1; 7 bases match TRBD1. The CDR3 is 14 residues long. Germline V CDR1 and CDR2: MNHNY, SVGAGI (reference sequence). V was clipped by 6 bases and J by 6 bases; unmatched bases: 10. CDR3 loop: CASRDQGGSPEAFF. DNA for the CDR3: TGTGCCAGCAGGGACCAGGGGGGTTCCCCTGAAGCTTTCTTT.

V and J are TRBV7-2 and TRBJ1-5, with D tentatively TRBD1 (5 bases). CDR1 is SGHTA and CDR2 is FQGNSA in the germline V gene. V was clipped by 1 base and J by 2 bases, with 9 bases between them. CDR3 length: 15 residues. The CDR3 loop reads CASSLETVRNQPQHF. CDR3 sequence (DNA): TGTGCCAGCAGCTTAGAGACAGTGCGCAATCAGCCCCAGCATTTT.

The J gene is TRBJ1-5, the V gene TRBV29-1; D not resolved. Trimming left V 4 bases short and J 3 bases short, with 7 bases between. CDR3 length: 12 residues. Germline CDR1 SQVTM, CDR2 ANQGSEA. In DNA form, the CDR3 reads TGCAGCGTTGGGGCCACCAATCAGCCCCAGCATTTT. Encoded protein: CSVGATNQPQHF.

The chain recombines TRBV7-8 with TRBJ2-7, with 8 bases identical to TRBD1. This CDR3 comprises 15 residues. The V and J ends lost 3 bases and 5 bases, in that order; junction bases with no gene match: 9. CDR1 SGHVS and CDR2 FQNEAQ come from the germline V gene. CDR3 residues: CASSFQSGGAHEQYF. In nucleotides, the CDR3 is TGTGCCAGCAGCTTTCAGTCAGGGGGCGCCCACGAGCAGTACTTC. Variable domain in full (rest from reference TRBV7-8 and TRBJ2-7): GAGVSQSPRYKVAKRGQDVALRCDPISGHVSLFWYQQALGQGPEFLTYFQNEAQLDKSGLPSDRFFAERPEGSVSTLKIQRTQQEDSAVYLCASSFQSGGAHEQYFGPGTRLTVT.

This clone appeared a single time. The rearrangement uses TRBV19 and TRBJ2-7; 10 bases agree with TRBD1. Per the germline V gene, CDR1 is LNHDA and CDR2 is SQIVND (reference sequence). CDR3 length: 15 residues. V shed 1 base, J shed 6 bases, and the junction held 6 bases outside the gene matches. CDR3 in amino acids: CASSIVPTGGREQYF. In DNA, the CDR3 is TGTGCCAGTAGTATAGTCCCGACAGGGGGCCGCGAGCAGTACTTC.

The V call is TRBV4-1, the J call TRBJ2-7; 8 nucleotides match TRBD2. The CDR3 loop spans 16 amino acids. Germline CDR1 MGHRA, CDR2 YSYEKL. Germline trimming cut 0 bases from V and 4 bases from J; bases unmatched to any gene: 8. For the CDR3, the DNA is TGCGCCAGCAGCCAAGAGGTGCCGGGAGGGCCTTACGAGCAGTACTTC. Its protein product is CASSQEVPGGPYEQYF.

This chain links TRBV7-9 with TRBJ1-5, with D tentatively TRBD1 (6 bases). The CDR3 contains 16 residues. Germline loops: CDR1 SEHNR, CDR2 FQNEAQ (reference sequence). Trimming shortened V by 4 bases and J by 4 bases, and 17 bases separated the two germline ends. CDR3 in amino acids: CASSSKGHPSNQPQHF. The CDR3 region has the DNA TGTGCCAGCAGCTCGAAGGGACACCCTAGTAATCAGCCCCAGCATTTT. Looking up the rest from reference TRBV7-9 and TRBJ1-5 gives the full variable domain: DTGVSQNPRHKITKRGQNVTFRCDPISEHNRLYWYRQTLGQGPEFLTYFQNEAQLEKSRLLSDRFSAERPKGSFSTLEIQRTEQGDSAMYLCASSSKGHPSNQPQHFGDGTRLSIL.

This rearrangement joins TRBV19 to TRBJ1-1; D is unclear. The CDR3 extends over 13 amino acids. V dropped 6 bases and J dropped 2 bases, with 10 bases sitting between them. Germline V gives CDR1 LNHDA, CDR2 SQIVND (reference sequence). The CDR3 DNA follows: TGTGCCAGTAGCCCCTCGGGAAACACTGAAGCTTTCTTT. Residues: CASSPSGNTEAFF.

The chain joins TRBV5-6 to TRBJ2-7, with 8 bases lining up with TRBD2. Germline V lookup: CDR1 SGHDT, CDR2 YYEEEE. The ends lost 1 base at V and 4 bases at J; junction bases unmatched: 10. CDR3 size: 16 residues. The CDR3 region is CASSLFSGRAVYEQYF. In DNA form, the CDR3 reads TGTGCCAGCAGCTTGTTCTCCGGGAGGGCCGTGTACGAGCAGTACTTC.

The chain joins TRBV18 to TRBJ2-6; the D call may be TRBD1 or TRBD2 (6 bases each). Germline V CDR1 and CDR2: KGHSH, LQKENI. Trimming took off 8 bases at V and 2 bases at J, with 19 bases between the two ends. This CDR3 contains 17 residues. The CDR3, as DNA: TGTGCCAGCGCCCGACAGGTATCGGGGGCTGGGGCCAACGTCCTGACTTTC. This translates into CASARQVSGAGANVLTF.

The J gene is TRBJ2-2, the V gene TRBV6-6; TRBD2 matches at 11 bases. V was pared by 7 bases and J by 2 bases, with 6 bases of the junction left unmatched. The CDR3 totals 16 residues. Germline assignment: CDR1 MNHNY and CDR2 SVGAGI (reference sequence). In DNA form, the CDR3 reads TGTGCCAGCATCCCCGGGACTAGCGGCAACACCGGGGAGCTGTTTTTT. This gives the protein CASIPGTSGNTGELFF.

CDR3 amino acids: CASSQDRGDGAYEQYF. CDR3 nucleotide sequence: TGCGCCAGCAGCCAAGATCGGGGGGACGGGGCTTACGAGCAGTACTTC. The chain combines TRBV4-3 with TRBJ2-7; 7 positions agree with TRBD2. J gave up 4 bases and V 0 bases, and 9 bases lay outside the gene matches. Looked up from germline, CDR1 is LGHNA and CDR2 is YSLEER. The CDR3 consists of 16 residues.

This chain connects TRBV2 to TRBJ1-2; a possible D gene is TRBD1 (5 bases). Germline CDR1 and CDR2: SNHLY and FYNNEI. The CDR3 covers 13 residues. Trimming stripped 6 bases from V and 8 bases from J, with 16 bases between. The CDR3 loop reads CASSEGPTLGYTF. CDR3 in DNA: TGTGCCAGCAGCGAGGGACCGACTCTAGGCTACACCTTC. Complete variable domain (other parts from reference TRBV2 and TRBJ1-2): EPEVTQTPSHQVTQMGQEVILRCVPISNHLYFYWYRQILGQKVEFLVSFYNNEISEKSEIFDDQFSVERPDGSNFTLKIRSTKLEDSAMYFCASSEGPTLGYTFGSGTRLTVV.

V is TRBV5-6 and J is TRBJ2-1; 8 bases line up with TRBD2. Germline V gene data show CDR1 as SGHDT and CDR2 as YYEEEE. The ends lost 4 bases at V and 8 bases at J; junction bases unmatched: 14. This CDR3 is 16 amino acids long. The CDR3 protein is CASSPLWGGRNDEQFF. CDR3 DNA sequence: TGTGCCAGCAGCCCCCTTTGGGGCGGGAGGAATGATGAGCAGTTCTTC.

The rearrangement links TRBV11-2 to TRBJ2-7, with 10 bases lining up with TRBD2. CDR1 SGHAT and CDR2 FQNNGV come from the germline V gene. V lost 0 bases and J lost 4; bases outside the gene matches: 3. CDR3 length equals 15 residues. The CDR3 is CASSLDPSGSYEQYF. In DNA, the CDR3 is TGTGCCAGCAGCTTAGACCCTAGCGGGAGTTACGAGCAGTACTTC. Filled out from reference TRBV11-2 and TRBJ2-7, the complete variable domain reads EAGVAQSPRYKIIEKRQSVAFWCNPISGHATLYWYQQILGQGPKLLIQFQNNGVVDDSQLPKDRFSAERLKGVDSTLKIQPAKLEDSAVYLCASSLDPSGSYEQYFGPGTRLTVT.

This clone has only one observation. CDR3 DNA: TGCGCCAGCAGCGGGGGCTCCGGGGGGACCCTTAACACTGAAGCTTTCTTT. Its protein is CASSGGSGGTLNTEAFF. V and J are TRBV5-1 and TRBJ1-1; D possibly corresponds to TRBD1 (6 bases). In germline, CDR1 is SGHRS, CDR2 YFSETQ. The CDR3 consists of 17 residues. Trimming shortened V by 4 bases and J by 2 bases, and 21 bases separated the two germline ends.

In this sample, this clone turned up once. This chain joins TRBV4-2 and TRBJ1-5; 8 bases match TRBD1. J gave up 7 bases and V 0 bases, and 8 bases lay outside the gene matches. This CDR3 contains 16 residues. Per germline, CDR1 LGHNA and CDR2 YNFKEQ. The CDR3 region is CASSQEPGQGSQPQHF. CDR3 coding DNA: TGTGCCAGCAGCCAAGAGCCAGGACAGGGAAGCCAGCCCCAGCATTTT.

This clone has a single count. This chain connects TRBV14 to TRBJ2-2; TRBD1 aligns across 8 bases. CDR3 length equals 15 residues. The V segment lost 3 bases and the J segment 7 bases; nucleotides outside the gene matches: 7. The V gene's germline CDR1 is SGHDN and CDR2 FVKESK. Here the CDR3 DNA reads TGTGCCAGCAGCCACTGGACAGGGCGTAGCGGGGAGCTGTTTTTT. Protein product: CASSHWTGRSGELFF.

The CDR3 region is CSARSGRIDTGELFF. The CDR3 DNA reads as TGCAGCGCCCGTTCGGGGCGGATTGACACCGGGGAGCTGTTTTTT. The rearrangement uses TRBV29-1 and TRBJ2-2; D is tentatively TRBD1 or TRBD2 (5 bases each). Per the germline V gene, CDR1 is SQVTM and CDR2 is ANQGSEA. The CDR3 runs 15 residues. Trimming cost V 7 bases and J 3 bases, with 18 bases left between them.

V usage is TRBV10-3 and J usage is TRBJ1-5; D not resolved. Germline CDR1 is ENHRY and CDR2 is SYGVKD. The ends were cut back, 7 bases at V and 4 bases at J, with 11 bases in the middle. There are 13 residues in the CDR3. The CDR3 coding sequence is TGTGCCATCAACCAAAGCCCGAATCAGCCCCAGCATTTT. Protein: CAINQSPNQPQHF.

Concerning this clone itself: This same CDR3 is encoded by further DNA sequences in the sample. The chain employs TRBV27 and TRBJ2-7; 15 bases align to TRBD2. The CDR3 length is 15 residues. V shed 3 bases, J shed 3 bases, and the junction held 0 bases outside the gene matches. In germline, CDR1 is MNHEY, CDR2 SMNVEV (reference sequence). The CDR3 here is CASSLGLAGGYEQYF. The CDR3 nucleotides are TGTGCCAGCAGTTTGGGACTAGCGGGGGGCTACGAGCAGTACTTC.

This chain links TRBV2 with TRBJ2-1; D tentatively fits TRBD1 or TRBD2 (5 bases each). Trimming removed 3 bases at V and 3 bases at J, with 15 bases between. Germline CDR1 is SNHLY and CDR2 is FYNNEI. This CDR3 is 16 amino acids long. CDR3 bases: TGTGCCAGCAGTGAGTATGGGACGGACGGCTACAATGAGCAGTTCTTC. Its translation: CASSEYGTDGYNEQFF.

The CDR3 DNA is TGTGCCAGCAGCGTAGTGGGCAGCCTCGCTGAGACCCAGTACTTC. It is translated as CASSVVGSLAETQYF. This chain joins TRBV9 and TRBJ2-5, with unresolved D. The V end was cut by 0 bases, the J end by 5 bases, with 14 bases between. Germline values: CDR1 SGDLS, CDR2 YYNGEE. CDR3 length: 15 amino acids.